Reported below is one T cell receptor (beta chain). Its antigen is unidentified. The data originate from a study of PD-L1 blockade in urothelial cancer. Study overall: Blood was tested 3 weeks (second dose) and 6 weeks into treatment. Study-level findings and limits: Blood clones associated with the tumor expanded more at 3 weeks in durable-benefit patients. Survival was better when pretreatment blood TCR clonality fell below the median.

The V gene's germline CDR1 is SNHLY and CDR2 FYNNEI. The CDR3 is made up of 17 amino acids. V lost 6 bases and J 5 bases, leaving 22 bases between the germline ends. Libraries were prepared by immunoSEQ multiplex PCR; TCRdb keeps only in-frame clonotypes and omits some of them. The sample records some 45,000 clones, over 75% being singletons. Time point described: pretreatment peripheral blood. This TCR came from a man aged 60 to 75 with urothelial cancer. The source material was PBMCs, sampled around atezolizumab (anti-PD-L1) treatment. The V gene is TRBV2, the J gene TRBJ1-4; a weak D match, TRBD1 (6 bases). This CDR3 reads CASRSKDSSYPNEKLFF. CDR3 nucleotides: TGTGCCAGCAGATCAAAGGACAGCTCTTACCCGAATGAAAAACTGTTTTTT.